This TCR beta chain was observed in a study of shared clonotypes between healthy human individuals. Turning to the study itself: Per donor, three plates held CD4 naive cells, three held CD4 memory, two held CD8 naive and one held CD8 memory. Study-level points and caveats: Researchers found naive subsets generally carried larger estimated richness than memory subsets. There were few donors, and this limited the genetic and exposure-history diversity represented.

Germline lookup yields CDR1 SGHAT and CDR2 FQNNGV. Trimming removed 1 base at V and 0 bases at J, with 3 bases between. The CDR3 length is 14 residues. The assay was run at deep level. Libraries were prepared by immunoSEQ multiplex PCR; TCRdb keeps only in-frame clonotypes and omits some of them. The table records about 180,000 clones, 80% to 95% of them present only once. In the case of this clone: The antigen is not known.

The specimen was naive CD4+ T cells sorted from blood. Subset reported: CD45RA+ positively selected. The gene calls are TRBV11-2 and TRBJ2-2; D gene uncertain. This clonotype was obtained from a woman under 40 in good health. The CDR3 here is CASSLVANTGELFF. CDR3 DNA sequence: TGTGCCAGCAGCTTAGTGGCGAACACCGGGGAGCTGTTTTTT.